This passage covers 22 T cell receptor beta chains from one sample sequenced in a study of cytomegalovirus exposure and HLA in healthy donors. The PCR used 60 Vbeta and 13 Jbeta primers. The table came from immunoSEQ multiplex PCR; TCRdb's copy has only in-frame clones and leaves some out. The sample holds fewer than 200,000 clones; approximately 86% are singletons and the top ten take roughly 1.5%. Material for sequencing was PBMCs. These receptors were obtained from a male donor in good health and CMV-seronegative.

The chain joins TRBV9 to TRBJ1-6; a possible D gene is TRBD1 (6 bases). V shed 0 bases and J shed 7 bases, with 11 bases lying between them. CDR1 and CDR2 from the germline V gene are SGDLS and YYNGEE. There are 15 residues in the CDR3. CDR3 amino acids: CASSVVDQGNSPLHF. In DNA form, the CDR3 reads TGTGCCAGCAGCGTAGTAGATCAGGGGAATTCACCCCTCCACTTT.

V gene TRBV7-9 combines with J gene TRBJ1-1; D is unclear. The V end was cut by 8 bases, the J end by 3 bases, with 13 bases between. The CDR3 covers 13 residues. The germline V gene encodes CDR1 SEHNR and CDR2 FQNEAQ (reference sequence). CDR3 sequence reads: CASLGLRYTEAFF. In DNA, the CDR3 is TGTGCCAGCCTCGGGTTGAGATACACTGAAGCTTTCTTT.

The genes are TRBV7-2 and TRBJ2-4, with D uncertain. The V gene lost 1 base and the J gene lost 0 bases, with 7 bases spanning the gap. The CDR3 runs to 15 residues. Per germline, CDR1 SGHTA and CDR2 FQGNSA. The CDR3 loop is CASSLEQLAKNIQYF. The CDR3 bases are TGTGCCAGCAGCTTAGAACAGCTAGCCAAAAACATTCAGTACTTC.

The chain links TRBV28 to TRBJ2-7; TRBD1 aligns across 9 bases. V lost 4 bases, J lost 6 bases, and 16 bases stayed unmatched. The CDR3 has 17 amino acids. Per germline, CDR1 MDHEN and CDR2 SYDVKM. The CDR3 DNA follows: TGTGCCAGCAGTTCGCTTGTCCCGGGACAGGGAGGGAGCGAGCAGTACTTC. Protein: CASSSLVPGQGGSEQYF. Complete variable domain (other parts from reference TRBV28 and TRBJ2-7): DVKVTQSSRYLVKRTGEKVFLECVQDMDHENMFWYRQDPGLGLRLIYFSYDVKMKEKGDIPEGYSVSREKKERFSLILESASTNQTSMYLCASSSLVPGQGGSEQYFGPGTRLTVT.

V usage is TRBV6-1 and J usage is TRBJ1-5; D might be TRBD1 (5 bases). There are 15 residues in the CDR3. The V gene's germline CDR1 is MNHNS and CDR2 SASEGT. Trimming took 2 bases from V and 5 from J, leaving 13 bases between them. The CDR3 DNA reads as TGTGCCAGCAGTGAATCGGGGGGAGCGTATCAGCCCCAGCATTTT. Translated: CASSESGGAYQPQHF.

CDR3 region: CASSPTRWARSTDTQYF. Here the CDR3 DNA reads TGTGCCAGCTCACCAACTCGTTGGGCCAGAAGCACAGATACGCAGTATTTT. The rearrangement joins TRBV18 to TRBJ2-3; D ambiguous. The CDR3 is made up of 17 amino acids. Germline loops: CDR1 KGHSH, CDR2 LQKENI. The ends were cut back, 2 bases at V and 0 bases at J, with 15 bases in the middle.

This chain's CDR3 is CASSNHFLAGGPYEQYF. CDR3 DNA sequence: TGTGCCAGCAGCAACCATTTTCTGGCAGGGGGGCCCTACGAGCAGTACTTC. The rearrangement joins TRBV7-8 to TRBJ2-7; D may be TRBD1 (7 bases). Germline lookup yields CDR1 SGHVS and CDR2 FQNEAQ. The CDR3 runs to 17 residues. V dropped 5 bases and J dropped 2 bases, with 22 bases sitting between them.

The chain is built from TRBV7-2 and TRBJ1-5, with D tentatively TRBD1 (6 bases). The ends were cut back, 4 bases at V and 0 bases at J, with 7 bases in the middle. Germline CDR1 is SGHTA and CDR2 is FQGNSA. The CDR3 totals 14 residues. The CDR3, as DNA: TGTGCCAGCAGCTGGACAGATAGCAATCAGCCCCAGCATTTT. Translation: CASSWTDSNQPQHF.

This clone was detected once. The genes are TRBV28 and TRBJ2-7, with D uncertain. This CDR3 has 12 amino acids. Trimming removed 2 bases at V and 4 bases at J, with 6 bases between. CDR1 MDHEN and CDR2 SYDVKM come from the germline V gene. CDR3 nucleotide sequence: TGTGCCAGCAGTTTAACAATGTACGAGCAGTACTTC. Residues: CASSLTMYEQYF.

In its sample, this clone was seen once. The chain links TRBV27 to TRBJ1-2; D is possibly TRBD1 (5 bases). Trimming pared 5 bases from V and 4 bases from J, leaving 17 bases between. CDR1 and CDR2 (germline): MNHEY, SMNVEV (reference sequence). The CDR3 contains 15 residues. CDR3 in DNA: TGTGCCAGCAGTCCACCAGGGTCCACGCCCTATGGCTACACCTTC. It is translated as CASSPPGSTPYGYTF.

This chain connects TRBV7-3 to TRBJ2-1; TRBD2 matches 9 bases. CDR3 size: 15 residues. V was clipped by 4 bases and J by 2 bases; unmatched bases: 3. From germline, CDR1 is SGHTA and CDR2 FQGTGA. The CDR3 region is CASSSGGGAYNEQFF. The CDR3 nucleotides are TGTGCCAGCAGCTCCGGCGGGGGGGCCTACAATGAGCAGTTCTTC.

The CDR3 coding sequence is TGCGCCACCGCCGGGACACCGAATGAAAAACTGTTTTTT. Translated: CATAGTPNEKLFF. This sequence joins TRBV5-1 and TRBJ1-4; a weak D match, TRBD1 (6 bases). Germline CDR1 reads SGHRS; CDR2 reads YFSETQ. V was cut by 9 bases and J by 5 bases, with 14 bases left in between. The CDR3 length is 13 residues.

This clone was observed a handful of times. This sequence joins TRBV4-1 and TRBJ1-1; D gene unclear. CDR3 length: 14 amino acids. The germline CDR1 and CDR2 sequences are MGHRA and YSYEKL. Trimming cost V 5 bases and J 4 bases, with 14 bases left between them. Here the CDR3 reads CASSGPLRGTEAFF. The CDR3 nucleotides read TGCGCCAGCAGCGGACCGCTTCGGGGCACTGAAGCTTTCTTT.

The gene calls are TRBV7-8 and TRBJ2-1, with D perhaps TRBD2 (6 bases). Germline assignment: CDR1 SGHVS and CDR2 FQNEAQ. The CDR3 extends over 13 amino acids. V was cut by 3 bases and J by 9 bases, with 12 bases left in between. The CDR3 here is CASSLDYRGEQFF. The DNA for the CDR3 is TGTGCCAGCAGCTTGGACTACCGGGGTGAGCAGTTCTTC. Variable domain in full (rest from reference TRBV7-8 and TRBJ2-1): GAGVSQSPRYKVAKRGQDVALRCDPISGHVSLFWYQQALGQGPEFLTYFQNEAQLDKSGLPSDRFFAERPEGSVSTLKIQRTQQEDSAVYLCASSLDYRGEQFFGPGTRLTVL.

This clone has only one observation. The rearrangement links TRBV27 to TRBJ1-1; 9 positions agree with TRBD1. The CDR3 consists of 16 residues. Looked up from germline, CDR1 is MNHEY and CDR2 is SMNVEV (reference sequence). J was trimmed by 1 base and V by 2 bases; bases with no gene match: 5. CDR3 in DNA: TGTGCCAGCAGTTTAGTCGGGACAGGGAAGAACACTGAAGCTTTCTTT. Encoded protein: CASSLVGTGKNTEAFF.

V usage is TRBV7-6 and J usage is TRBJ1-1; 9 nucleotides align to TRBD1. Germline V gene lookup returns CDR1 SGHVS and CDR2 FNYEAQ. J was trimmed by 4 bases and V by 1 base; bases with no gene match: 4. This CDR3 is 15 amino acids long. As DNA, the CDR3 is TGTGCCAGCAGCTTAGGCGGACAGGGGTTCACTGAAGCTTTCTTT. It yields the protein CASSLGGQGFTEAFF. Filled out from reference TRBV7-6 and TRBJ1-1, the complete variable domain reads GAGVSQSPRYKVTKRGQDVALRCDPISGHVSLYWYRQALGQGPEFLTYFNYEAQQDKSGLPNDRFSAERPEGSISTLTIQRTEQRDSAMYRCASSLGGQGFTEAFFGQGTRLTVV.

The chain employs TRBV18 and TRBJ1-2, with 11 bases identical to TRBD1. Trimming cost V 8 bases and J 2 bases; bases outside gene matches: 10. This CDR3 has 16 amino acids. From germline, CDR1 is KGHSH and CDR2 LQKENI. The CDR3 sequence is CASGGQGVNANYGYTF. DNA of the CDR3: TGTGCCAGCGGGGGACAGGGGGTAAACGCGAACTATGGCTACACCTTC.

This clone has just a few counts. V and J are TRBV14 and TRBJ2-5, with 10 bases lining up with TRBD2. V lost 4 bases to trimming and J lost 7 bases; unmatched junction nucleotides: 6. From germline, CDR1 is SGHDN and CDR2 FVKESK. The CDR3 totals 14 residues. CDR3 sequence: CASSPAGGYRTQYF. CDR3 coding DNA: TGTGCCAGCAGCCCAGCGGGGGGGTACAGGACCCAGTACTTC.

The rearrangement uses TRBV7-8 and TRBJ2-1; possibly TRBD2 for D (6 bases). Germline assignment: CDR1 SGHVS and CDR2 FQNEAQ. Trimming pared 0 bases from V and 6 bases from J, leaving 9 bases between. The CDR3 is 14 residues long. In nucleotides, the CDR3 is TGTGCCAGCAGCTTAGCCGGGACTTCCAATGAGCAGTTCTTC. It codes for CASSLAGTSNEQFF.

The gene calls are TRBV6-4 and TRBJ2-1; D uncertain. CDR1 and CDR2 from the germline V gene are MRHNA and SNTAGT. This CDR3 comprises 14 residues. V lost 6 bases to trimming and J lost 6 bases, with 15 bases between them. This CDR3 reads CASRRSPVTNEQFF. CDR3 bases: TGTGCCAGCAGGAGAAGCCCGGTCACCAATGAGCAGTTCTTC.

The chain links TRBV7-2 to TRBJ1-1, with D maybe TRBD1 (6 bases). Trimming stripped 4 bases from V and 4 bases from J, with 22 bases between. This CDR3 comprises 17 residues. Germline CDR1 SGHTA, CDR2 FQGNSA. DNA of the CDR3: TGTGCCAGCAGCTATCAAGGGGTCCTTAAAGGGGGCACTGAAGCTTTCTTT. Its translation: CASSYQGVLKGGTEAFF.

The chain uses TRBV9 and TRBJ2-6, with TRBD1 matching over 7 bases. The ends lost 4 bases at V and 2 bases at J; junction bases unmatched: 9. Looked up from germline, CDR1 is SGDLS and CDR2 is YYNGEE. The length of the CDR3 is 17 residues. The chain's CDR3 is CASSTRLQGAGANVLTF. The DNA of the CDR3 is TGTGCCAGCAGCACCAGATTGCAGGGGGCTGGGGCCAACGTCCTGACTTTC.